This paragraph covers one T cell receptor beta chain sequence. Its antigen remains unknown. V lost 1 base to trimming and J lost 7 bases, with 13 bases between them. Germline V gene lookup returns CDR1 LGHNA and CDR2 YNFKEQ. The CDR3 has 14 residues. The data were obtained in a study of shared clonotypes between healthy human individuals. Study information: The study enrolled a couple of women and a few men aged 18 to 49. Three plates were used per donor for CD4 naive, three for CD4 memory, two for CD8 naive and one for CD8 memory. Whole-study findings and limits: Naive CD4 clonotypes were shared across a few donors at 4.5% to 6.5%.

200 to 250 ng DNA, tens of thousands of T cell genomes, went into each sorted-subset replicate PCR. Sequenced by immunoSEQ multiplex PCR; TCRdb stores in-frame clones only, minus some. Among some 2.3 million clones listed, over 85% were seen once. This clonotype originated in a man aged 18 to 29 in good health. Some clones in this sample may be carry-over from other donors' samples. Material for sequencing was naive CD4+ T cells from PBMCs. The subset here: CD45RA+ positively selected. The chain is built from TRBV4-2 and TRBJ2-5; D is possibly TRBD2 (5 bases). CDR3 protein: CASSQAALEGTQYF. The CDR3 region has the DNA TGTGCCAGCAGCCAAGCAGCTCTTGAGGGGACCCAGTACTTC.